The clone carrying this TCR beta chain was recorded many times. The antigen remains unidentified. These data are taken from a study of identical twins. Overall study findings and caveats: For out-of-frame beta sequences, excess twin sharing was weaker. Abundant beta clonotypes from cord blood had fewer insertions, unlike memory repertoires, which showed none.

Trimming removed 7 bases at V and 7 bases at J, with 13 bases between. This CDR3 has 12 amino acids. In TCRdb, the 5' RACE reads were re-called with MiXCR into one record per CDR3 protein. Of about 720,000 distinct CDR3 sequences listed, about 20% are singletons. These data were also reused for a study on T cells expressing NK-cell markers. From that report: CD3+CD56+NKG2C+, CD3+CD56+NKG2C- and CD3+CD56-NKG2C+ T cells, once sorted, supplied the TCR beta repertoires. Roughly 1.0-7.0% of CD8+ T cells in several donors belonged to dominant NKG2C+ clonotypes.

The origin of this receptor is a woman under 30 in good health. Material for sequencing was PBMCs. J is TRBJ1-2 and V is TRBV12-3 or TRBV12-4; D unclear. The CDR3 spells CASNQGPSGYTF. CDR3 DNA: TGTGCCAGCAACCAAGGACCATCTGGCTACACCTTC.